These 3 T cell receptor beta chains share one sample of origin, sequenced in a study of blood T cell repertoires in COVID-19. Data came from immunoSEQ multiplex PCR; TCRdb stores just in-frame clones and leaves some out. This sample carries fewer than 150,000 clones, about 75% of them seen once, and the ten largest clones take more than 15%. Sequencing was performed on peripheral blood. The source is a man older than 75 with acute or convalescent COVID-19.

The chain recombines TRBV3-1 (or the pseudogene TRBV3-2) with TRBJ2-5; TRBD1 aligns across 11 bases. Germline CDR1 LGHDT, CDR2 YNNKEL (reference sequence). This CDR3 has 19 amino acids. Trimming removed 6 bases from V and 2 bases from J; junction bases left unmatched: 17. CDR3 nucleotides: TGTGCCAGCAGTCATACCGGGACAGGGGGTAGGGTAAGGCAAGAGACCCAGTACTTC. This translates into CASSHTGTGGRVRQETQYF.

The rearrangement links TRBV7-9 to TRBJ2-5; 8 positions match TRBD1. V was pared by 5 bases and J by 3 bases, with 8 bases of the junction left unmatched. The germline V gene has CDR1 SEHNR and CDR2 FQNEAQ (reference sequence). CDR3 length: 15 residues. The CDR3 here is CASSVRTGLKETQYF. DNA of the CDR3: TGTGCCAGCAGCGTTAGGACAGGGTTAAAAGAGACCCAGTACTTC.

This clone showed up just a few times. The rearrangement links TRBV5-1 to TRBJ2-5, with 7 bases fitting TRBD2. The V and J ends lost 4 bases and 1 base, in that order; junction bases with no gene match: 7. Germline V lookup: CDR1 SGHRS, CDR2 YFSETQ. This CDR3 region has 15 residues. The CDR3 nucleotides are TGCGCCAGCAGCGAAAGAGGGAGGGGCCAAGAGACCCAGTACTTC. The encoded protein is CASSERGRGQETQYF.